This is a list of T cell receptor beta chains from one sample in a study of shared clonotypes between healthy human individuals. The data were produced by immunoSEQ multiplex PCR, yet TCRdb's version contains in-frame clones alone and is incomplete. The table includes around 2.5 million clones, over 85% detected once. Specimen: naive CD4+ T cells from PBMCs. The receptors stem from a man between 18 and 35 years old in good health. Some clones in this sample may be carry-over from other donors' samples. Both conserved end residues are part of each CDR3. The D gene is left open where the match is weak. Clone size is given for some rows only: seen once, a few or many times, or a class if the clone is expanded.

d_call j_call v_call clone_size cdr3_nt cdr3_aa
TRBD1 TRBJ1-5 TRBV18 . TGTGCCAGCTCAGCGGACAGGCAATATAGCAATCAGCCCCAGCATTTT CASSADRQYSNQPQHF
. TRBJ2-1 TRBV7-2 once TGTGCCAGCAGCCCGACGGCCTACGGAAACAATGAGCAGTTCTTC CASSPTAYGNNEQFF
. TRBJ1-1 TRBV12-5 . TGTGCTAGTGGCATCCGCGGTGGGACTGAAGCTTTCTTT CASGIRGGTEAFF
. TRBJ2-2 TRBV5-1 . TGCGCCAGCAGCAGACGATGGACAGCCTCGAACACCGGGGAGCTGTTTTTT CASSRRWTASNTGELFF
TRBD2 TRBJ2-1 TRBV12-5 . TGTGCTAGTGGCCGTAGCGGGAGTTTGAATGAGCAGTTCTTC CASGRSGSLNEQFF
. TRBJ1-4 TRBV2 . TGTGCCAGCAGTGAAGGACTACAGGAAAAACTGTTTTTT CASSEGLQEKLFF
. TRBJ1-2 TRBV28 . TGTGCCAGCAGTTCCTCTTATGGCTACACCTTC CASSSSYGYTF
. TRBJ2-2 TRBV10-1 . TGCGCCAGCAGTGCAAGCGTTTCGGGGGAGCTGTTTTTT CASSASVSGELFF
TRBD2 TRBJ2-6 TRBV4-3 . TGCGCCAGCAGCCCATTTTCTAGCGGGAGAATAATATCTGGGGCCAACGTCCTGACTTTC CASSPFSSGRIISGANVLTF
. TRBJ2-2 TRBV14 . TGTGCCAGCAGCCGAGGAAGGGGAGGCACCGGGGAGCTGTTTTTT CASSRGRGGTGELFF
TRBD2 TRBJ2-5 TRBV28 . TGTGCCAGCAGTTTCCGTACCCTAGCGGGAGTTGGAAAGACCCAGTACTTC CASSFRTLAGVGKTQYF
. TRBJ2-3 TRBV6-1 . TGTGCCAGCAAGGGGGTCACAGATACGCAGTATTTT CASKGVTDTQYF
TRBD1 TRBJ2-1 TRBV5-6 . TGTGCCAGCAGCTACTTCGGGACAGAAAACTACAATGAGCAGTTCTTC CASSYFGTENYNEQFF
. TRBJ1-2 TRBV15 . TGTGCCACCAGCGGTAAATACTCAGGGGAGGGCTTCTATGGCTACACCTTC CATSGKYSGEGFYGYTF
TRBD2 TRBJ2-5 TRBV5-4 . TGTGCCAGCAGCTCCTCTAGCGGAGTTGAGACCCAGTACTTC CASSSSSGVETQYF
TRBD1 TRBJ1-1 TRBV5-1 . TGCGCCAGCAGCTTGATCACAGGGGGGGCCACTGAAGCTTTCTTT CASSLITGGATEAFF
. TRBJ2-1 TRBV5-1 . TGCGCCAGCAGCTTGGCGGACCCCTACAATGAGCAGTTCTTC CASSLADPYNEQFF
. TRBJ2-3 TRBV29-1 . TGCAGCGTCGGGGGGAGGACAGGGACTGATACGCAGTATTTT CSVGGRTGTDTQYF
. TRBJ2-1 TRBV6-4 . TGTGCCAGCAGTGACCGAGCGTTGGGTCGCAATGAGCAGTTCTTC CASSDRALGRNEQFF
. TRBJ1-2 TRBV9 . TGTGCCAGCAGCGTATCCCCCCTCAGCTATGGCTACACCTTC CASSVSPLSYGYTF
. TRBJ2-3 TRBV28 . TGTGCCAGCAGTCCGTCGTTGGGGAGCACAGATACGCAGTATTTT CASSPSLGSTDTQYF
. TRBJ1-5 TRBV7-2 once TGTGCCAGCAGCTTATGGGCCTCGGACCAGCCCCAGCATTTT CASSLWASDQPQHF
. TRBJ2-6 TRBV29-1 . TGCAGCGTTGCCCTGACTTCGGCAGGGGCCAACGTCCTGACTTTC CSVALTSAGANVLTF
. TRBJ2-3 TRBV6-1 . TGTGCCAGCAGTGAAGGTGGGACTTCTCGGGGCACAGATACGCAGTATTTT CASSEGGTSRGTDTQYF
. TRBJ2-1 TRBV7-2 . TGTGCCAGCAGCTTAGTGCGGGACTACAATGAGCAGTTCTTC CASSLVRDYNEQFF
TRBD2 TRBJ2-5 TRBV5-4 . TGTGCCAGCAGCCGGACTAGCGGGATTGAGACCCAGTACTTC CASSRTSGIETQYF
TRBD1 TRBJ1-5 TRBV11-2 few TGTGCCAGCAGCTTCGACAGGGATCAGCCCCAGCATTTT CASSFDRDQPQHF
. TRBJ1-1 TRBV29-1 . TGCAGCGTTGTTATAGGGATCCAGAAGACTGAAGCTTTCTTT CSVVIGIQKTEAFF
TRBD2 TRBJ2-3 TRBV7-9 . TGTGCCAGCAGCTTAGATTCCGGGAGCGGGAATACGCAGTATTTT CASSLDSGSGNTQYF
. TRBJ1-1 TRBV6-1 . TGTGCCAGCAGTGATAACGTGTGGCACACTGAAGCTTTCTTT CASSDNVWHTEAFF
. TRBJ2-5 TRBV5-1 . TGCGCCAGCAGCCGTCTTTTTGAGCAGGAGACCCAGTACTTC CASSRLFEQETQYF
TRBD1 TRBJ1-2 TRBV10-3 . TGTGCCATCAGTGCTCGGGAAGGGACAGGGGATGACTATGGCTACACCTTC CAISAREGTGDDYGYTF
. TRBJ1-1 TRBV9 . TGTGCCAGCACGACTCTAGGGGGGGCCAACACTGAAGCTTTCTTT CASTTLGGANTEAFF
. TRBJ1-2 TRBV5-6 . TGTGCCAGCAGCTCCCTACCGCAGGTGGTGTGGGAGGGCTACACCTTC CASSSLPQVVWEGYTF
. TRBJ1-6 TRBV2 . TGTGCCAGCACCCCCCAGCATCCCGTACCCCTCCACTTT CASTPQHPVPLHF
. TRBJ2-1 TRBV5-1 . TGCGCCAGCAGCTTGGAAGTTAGCGAATACAATGAGCAGTTCTTC CASSLEVSEYNEQFF
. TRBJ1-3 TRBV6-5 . TGTGCCAGCAGGAGCCCTCTCTCTGGAAACACCATATATTTT CASRSPLSGNTIYF
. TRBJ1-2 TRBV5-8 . TGTGCCAGCAGCGCGGGATCCAGCCCCAACTATGGCTACACCTTC CASSAGSSPNYGYTF
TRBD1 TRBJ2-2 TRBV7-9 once TGTGCCAGCAGCCGGGACAGGGAGGGCACCGGGGAGCTGTTTTTT CASSRDREGTGELFF
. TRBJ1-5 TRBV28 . TGTGCCAGCAGTTTCAGTGGACCGAGATTAAATCAGCCCCAGCATTTT CASSFSGPRLNQPQHF
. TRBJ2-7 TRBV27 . TGTGCCAACAGGAGCCTTGGGCCCAGGTGGTCCTACGAGCAGTACTTC CANRSLGPRWSYEQYF
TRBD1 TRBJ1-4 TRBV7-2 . TGTGCCAGCAGCTTAGGGGGACAGGCTAATGAAAAACTGTTTTTT CASSLGGQANEKLFF
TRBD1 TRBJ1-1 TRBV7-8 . TGTGCCAGCAGCTTGGGACAGGGCCACACTGAAGCTTTCTTT CASSLGQGHTEAFF
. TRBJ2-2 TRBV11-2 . TGTGCCAGCAGCTTAGCACTCCCAGGGCAGAACACCGGGGAGCTGTTTTTT CASSLALPGQNTGELFF
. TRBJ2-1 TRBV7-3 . TGTGCCAGCAGCCCACGAGCGACCGACAATGAGCAGTTCTTC CASSPRATDNEQFF
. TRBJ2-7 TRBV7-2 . TGTGCCAGCAGTACGGGACCCCCGTTGCACGAGCAGTACTTC CASSTGPPLHEQYF
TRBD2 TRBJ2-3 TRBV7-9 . TGTGCCAGCAGCTTCGGGACTAGCGGGCCCACAGATACGCAGTATTTT CASSFGTSGPTDTQYF
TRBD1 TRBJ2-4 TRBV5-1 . TGCGCCAGCAGCGCAGGGACCGCCGGGACAGGGTTCATTCAGTACTTC CASSAGTAGTGFIQYF